What follows are 9 T cell receptor beta chains derived from one specimen sequenced in a study of shared clonotypes between healthy human individuals. Assay used: immunoSEQ multiplex PCR; TCRdb lists only in-frame clones, some missing. The sample yields over 1.5 million clones, around 98% seen once. Material for sequencing was naive CD4+ T cells sorted from blood. The subset was: CD45RA+ positively selected. The receptors were gathered from a man aged 25-45 years in good health.

The chain couples TRBV29-1 to TRBJ1-2, with no clear D. V was cut by 7 bases and J by 2 bases, with 11 bases left in between. Looked up from germline, CDR1 is SQVTM and CDR2 is ANQGSEA. This CDR3 region has 12 residues. The CDR3 loop reads CSADQKNYGYTF. CDR3 nucleotides: TGCAGCGCAGACCAGAAGAACTATGGCTACACCTTC.

The rearrangement links TRBV2 to TRBJ2-2, with D maybe TRBD1 (5 bases). The CDR3 spans 15 residues. Trimming removed 1 base at V and 1 base at J, with 7 bases between. Germline CDR1 reads SNHLY; CDR2 reads FYNNEI. CDR3 DNA: TGTGCCAGCAGTGAAGGGACAAGGAACACCGGGGAGCTGTTTTTT. This encodes CASSEGTRNTGELFF.

The chain uses TRBV28 and TRBJ2-1; 8 nucleotides line up with TRBD2. The CDR3 contains 17 residues. CDR1 MDHEN and CDR2 SYDVKM come from the germline V gene. V lost 3 bases, J lost 2 bases, and 9 bases stayed unmatched. The CDR3 protein is CASSLGLAGTAYNEQFF. As DNA, the CDR3 is TGTGCCAGCAGTTTGGGGTTAGCGGGAACCGCCTACAATGAGCAGTTCTTC.

The chain carries TRBV19 and TRBJ2-5, with 7 bases identical to TRBD2. CDR3 length: 17 amino acids. J gave up 1 base and V 6 bases, and 14 bases lay outside the gene matches. The germline CDR1 and CDR2 sequences are LNHDA and SQIVND (reference sequence). The CDR3 reads CASSPISGSSGQETQYF. The CDR3 DNA reads TGTGCCAGTAGCCCCATCTCGGGGTCTAGCGGCCAAGAGACCCAGTACTTC.

The CDR3 loop is CASSRLAGVSEQYF. The CDR3 DNA sequence: TGTGCCAGCAGCCGACTAGCGGGAGTCTCCGAGCAGTACTTC. This chain links TRBV5-5 with TRBJ2-7, with TRBD2 matching over 12 bases. Germline V lookup: CDR1 SGHKS, CDR2 YYEKEE (reference sequence). This CDR3 is built from 14 residues. Unmatched junction bases numbered 5, after V lost 4 bases and J lost 6 bases. Drawing the rest from reference TRBV5-5 and TRBJ2-7, the complete variable domain is DAGVTQSPTHLIKTRGQQVTLRCSPISGHKSVSWYQQVLGQGPQFIFQYYEKEERGRGNFPDRFSARQFPNYSSELNVNALLLGDSALYLCASSRLAGVSEQYFGPGTRLTVT.

CDR3 region: CAISESSPDTQYF. CDR3 DNA: TGTGCCATCAGTGAGTCTAGCCCAGATACGCAGTATTTT. The rearrangement uses TRBV10-3 and TRBJ2-3; no clear D. The CDR3 has 13 amino acids. V was trimmed by 0 bases and J by 4 bases, leaving 5 bases between them. Germline values: CDR1 ENHRY, CDR2 SYGVKD.

The chain uses TRBV6-1 and TRBJ1-2; possibly TRBD1 for D (5 bases). The CDR3 covers 14 residues. The V gene lost 5 bases and the J gene lost 8 bases, with 18 bases spanning the gap. The V gene's germline CDR1 is MNHNS and CDR2 SASEGT. The CDR3 region has the DNA TGTGCCAGCAGTCTGGCCCCATCCAGGGAGGGCTACACCTTC. This translates into CASSLAPSREGYTF.

As for this clone: Additional DNA sequences in this sample encode the identical CDR3. The rearrangement links TRBV18 to TRBJ2-5; D is possibly TRBD1 or TRBD2 (5 bases each). CDR1 and CDR2 from the germline V gene are KGHSH and LQKENI. V dropped 0 bases and J dropped 2 bases, with 10 bases sitting between them. The CDR3 sequence is 15 residues long. The CDR3 region has the DNA TGTGCCAGCTCACCACCGGGACGGCGGCAAGAGACCCAGTACTTC. The encoded protein is CASSPPGRRQETQYF.

The chain couples TRBV11-3 to TRBJ2-3; TRBD2 matches at 15 bases. Germline assignment: CDR1 SGHNT and CDR2 YENEEA. The CDR3 is 20 amino acids. V trimming: 5 bases; J trimming: 3 bases; junction bases outside the gene matches: 15. CDR3: CASSPWTSGRAGEGTDTQYF. The CDR3 region has the DNA TGTGCCAGCAGCCCATGGACTAGCGGGAGGGCCGGGGAAGGGACAGATACGCAGTATTTT.